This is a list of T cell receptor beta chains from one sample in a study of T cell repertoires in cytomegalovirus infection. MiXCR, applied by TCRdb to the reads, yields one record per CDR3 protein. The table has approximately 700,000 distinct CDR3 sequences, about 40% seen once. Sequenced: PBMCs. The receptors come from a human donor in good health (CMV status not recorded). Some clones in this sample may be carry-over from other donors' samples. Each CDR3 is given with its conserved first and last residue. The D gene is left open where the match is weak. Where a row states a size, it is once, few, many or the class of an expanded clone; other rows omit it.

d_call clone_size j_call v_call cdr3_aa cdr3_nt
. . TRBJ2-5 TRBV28 CASSAPGTAQETQYF TGTGCCAGCAGTGCGCCTGGGACGGCTCAAGAGACCCAGTACTTC
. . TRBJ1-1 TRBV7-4 CASRSPLGTEAFF TGTGCCAGCAGGTCCCCGTTGGGCACTGAAGCTTTCTTT
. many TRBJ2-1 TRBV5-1 CASGRANEQFF TGCGCCAGCGGGCGGGCTAATGAGCAGTTCTTC
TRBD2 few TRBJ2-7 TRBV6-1 CASSYGRASGRSEQYF TGTGCCAGCAGTTATGGCAGGGCTAGCGGGAGAAGCGAGCAGTACTTC
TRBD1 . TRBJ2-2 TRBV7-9 CASSQSPGQGVDTGELFF TGTGCCAGCAGCCAGTCTCCGGGACAGGGTGTCGACACCGGGGAGCTGTTTTTT
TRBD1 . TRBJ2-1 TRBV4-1 CASSQELGDRAYNEQFF TGCGCCAGCAGCCAAGAATTGGGAGACAGGGCTTACAATGAGCAGTTCTTC
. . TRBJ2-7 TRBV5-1 CASSLVEWSLPYEQYF TGCGCCAGCAGCTTGGTCGAGTGGTCGCTCCCCTACGAGCAGTACTTC
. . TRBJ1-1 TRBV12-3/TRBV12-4 CASSPGVGKGDAEAFF TGTGCCAGCAGCCCAGGGGTAGGGAAGGGAGACGCTGAAGCTTTCTTT
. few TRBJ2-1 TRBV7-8 CASSFELYSEQFF TGTGCCAGCAGCTTCGAGTTATATTCTGAGCAGTTCTTC
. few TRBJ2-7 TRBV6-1 CASSSAGTSPSIKGQYF TGTGCCAGCAGCTCGGCCGGGACATCTCCTTCCATAAAGGGGCAGTACTTC
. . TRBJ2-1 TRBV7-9 CASSFPLDSFNEQFF TGTGCCAGCAGCTTTCCACTGGACAGTTTCAATGAGCAGTTCTTC
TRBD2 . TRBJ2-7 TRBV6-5 CASSSSRLAGNYEQYF TGTGCCAGCAGCTCATCCCGGCTAGCGGGAAACTACGAGCAGTACTTC
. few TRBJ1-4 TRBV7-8 CASSFSGAGEKLFF TGTGCCAGCAGCTTTAGCGGGGCGGGTGAAAAACTGTTTTTT
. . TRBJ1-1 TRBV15 CATSRVVIANTEAFF TGTGCCACCAGCAGAGTTGTCATAGCGAACACTGAAGCTTTCTTT
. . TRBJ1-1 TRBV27 CASSLRRGMNTEAFF TGTGCCAGCAGTTTAAGACGGGGAATGAACACTGAAGCTTTCTTT
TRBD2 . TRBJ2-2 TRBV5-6 CASSQTSGSIGGELFF TGTGCCAGCAGCCAAACTAGCGGGAGTATCGGCGGGGAGCTGTTTTTT
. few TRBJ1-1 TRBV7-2 CASSYTVFGTEAFF TGTGCCAGCAGCTACACAGTCTTTGGCACTGAAGCTTTCTTT
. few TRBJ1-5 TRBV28 CASEAGTPEPQHF TGTGCCAGCGAGGCAGGGACACCGGAGCCCCAGCATTTT
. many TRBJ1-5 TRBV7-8 CASSSGLNQPQHF TGTGCCAGCAGCTCGGGTCTCAATCAGCCCCAGCATTTT
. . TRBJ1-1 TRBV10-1 CASSGPGREAFF TGCGCCAGCAGTGGCCCGGGACGAGAAGCTTTCTTT
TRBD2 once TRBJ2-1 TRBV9 CASSVGPLAGGPYNEQFF TGTGCCAGCAGCGTAGGCCCGTTAGCGGGGGGACCTTACAATGAGCAGTTCTTC
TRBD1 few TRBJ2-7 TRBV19 CASSMRGLIHEQYF TGTGCCAGTAGTATGAGGGGGCTGATCCACGAGCAGTACTTC
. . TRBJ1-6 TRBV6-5 CASSYSNRQRSSYNSPLHF TGTGCCAGCAGTTACTCGAACAGGCAGAGGAGCTCCTATAATTCACCCCTCCACTTT
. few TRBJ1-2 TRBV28 CASSLEQFYGYTF TGTGCCAGCAGTTTGGAACAGTTCTATGGCTACACCTTC
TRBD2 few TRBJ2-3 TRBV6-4 CASSNQREPDTQYF TGTGCCAGCAGTAACCAGCGGGAGCCAGATACGCAGTATTTT
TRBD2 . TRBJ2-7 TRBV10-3 CAISGTSGKEVHEQYF TGTGCCATCAGTGGGACTAGCGGGAAGGAGGTCCACGAGCAGTACTTC
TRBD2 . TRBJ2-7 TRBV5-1 CASTLGLASYEQYF TGCGCCAGCACACTGGGACTAGCTTCCTACGAGCAGTACTTC
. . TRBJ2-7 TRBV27 CASSLRDPSSPTSYEQYF TGTGCCAGCAGTTTAAGGGACCCGTCTAGCCCCACATCCTACGAGCAGTACTTC
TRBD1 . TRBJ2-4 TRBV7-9 CASSPDRVDYIQYF TGTGCCAGCAGCCCCGACAGGGTGGATTACATTCAGTACTTC
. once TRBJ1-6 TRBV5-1 CASSLERAVVGSPLHF TGCGCCAGCAGCTTGGAGAGGGCCGTGGTGGGTTCACCCCTCCACTTT
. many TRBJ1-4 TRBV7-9 CASSLDQGTNEKLFF TGTGCCAGCAGCTTAGATCAGGGAACTAATGAAAAACTGTTTTTT
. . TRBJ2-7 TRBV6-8 CASSPPGLTSYEQYF TGTGCCAGCAGTCCCCCGGGACTTACATCCTACGAGCAGTACTTC
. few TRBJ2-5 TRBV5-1 CASSSGLETQYF TGCGCCAGCAGCTCGGGGCTAGAGACCCAGTACTTC
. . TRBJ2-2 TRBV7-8 CVSSLSTCGMNTGELFF TGTGTCAGCAGCTTGAGTACTTGCGGGATGAACACCGGGGAGCTGTTTTTT
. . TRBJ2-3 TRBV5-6 CASSLGGIEGDTQYF TGTGCCAGCAGCTTGGGAGGGATCGAGGGAGATACGCAGTATTTT
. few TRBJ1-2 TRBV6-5 CASSSMGRGYTF TGTGCCAGCAGTTCGATGGGGCGCGGCTACACCTTC
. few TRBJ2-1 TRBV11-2 CASSGLRAFGNEQFF TGTGCCAGCAGCGGGCTCCGGGCGTTCGGCAATGAGCAGTTCTTC
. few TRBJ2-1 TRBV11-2 CASSVTGGSYNEQFF TGTGCCAGCAGCGTGACAGGTGGTTCCTACAATGAGCAGTTCTTC
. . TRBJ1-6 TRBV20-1 CSARRGEGYSPLHF TGCAGTGCCCGCCGCGGAGAGGGTTACTCACCCCTCCACTTT
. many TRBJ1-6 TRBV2 CASSEQGVGSPLHF TGTGCCAGCAGTGAGCAGGGTGTTGGCTCACCCCTCCACTTT
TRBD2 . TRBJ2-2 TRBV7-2 CASSLVAGDYTGELFF TGTGCCAGCAGCTTAGTAGCGGGAGACTACACCGGGGAGCTGTTTTTT
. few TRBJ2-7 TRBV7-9 CASSPIVVGAYSSYEQYF TGTGCCAGCTCGCCTATAGTTGTGGGCGCATACTCATCCTACGAGCAGTACTTC
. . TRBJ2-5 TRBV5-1 CASSLLAGAQETQYF TGCGCCAGCAGCTTGCTGGCCGGGGCGCAAGAGACCCAGTACTTC
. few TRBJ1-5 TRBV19 CASSKSRPALTETQHF TGTGCCAGTAGTAAGAGTCGGCCTGCCCTCACGGAAACCCAGCATTTT
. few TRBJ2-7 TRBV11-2 CASSFQDNSYEQYF TGTGCCAGCAGCTTTCAGGACAACTCCTACGAGCAGTACTTC
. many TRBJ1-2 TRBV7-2 CASSLLRPMGYGYTF TGTGCCAGCAGCTTATTAAGGCCGATGGGATATGGCTACACCTTC
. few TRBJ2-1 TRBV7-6 CASSSRAPAHNEQFF TGTGCCAGCAGCTCGCGGGCCCCCGCCCACAATGAGCAGTTCTTC
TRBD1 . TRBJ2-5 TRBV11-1 CASKMRQGLETQYF TGTGCCAGCAAAATGCGACAGGGCTTGGAGACCCAGTACTTC
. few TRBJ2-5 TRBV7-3 CASSLGGLRQETQYF TGTGCCAGCAGCCTGGGGGGACTGCGTCAAGAGACCCAGTACTTC
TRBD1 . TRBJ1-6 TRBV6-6 CASSLDRANNSPLHF TGTGCCAGCAGTCTCGACAGGGCAAATAATTCACCCCTCCACTTT
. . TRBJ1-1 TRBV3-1 CASSPPRTINTEAFF TGTGCCAGCAGCCCCCCCCGGACGATAAACACGGAAGCTTTCTTT
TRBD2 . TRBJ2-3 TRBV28 CASNLAGASTDTQYF TGTGCCAGCAACTTAGCGGGGGCCAGCACAGATACGCAGTATTTT
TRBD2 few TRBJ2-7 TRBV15 CATRDSSGAYEQYF TGTGCCACCCGGGACTCTAGCGGGGCCTACGAGCAGTACTTC
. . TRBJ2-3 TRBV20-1 CSVPVTDTQYF TGCAGTGTTCCGGTCACAGATACGCAGTATTTT
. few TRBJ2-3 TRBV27 CASSWLGTSSTDTQYF TGTGCCAGCAGTTGGCTAGGAACCTCTAGCACAGATACGCAGTATTTT